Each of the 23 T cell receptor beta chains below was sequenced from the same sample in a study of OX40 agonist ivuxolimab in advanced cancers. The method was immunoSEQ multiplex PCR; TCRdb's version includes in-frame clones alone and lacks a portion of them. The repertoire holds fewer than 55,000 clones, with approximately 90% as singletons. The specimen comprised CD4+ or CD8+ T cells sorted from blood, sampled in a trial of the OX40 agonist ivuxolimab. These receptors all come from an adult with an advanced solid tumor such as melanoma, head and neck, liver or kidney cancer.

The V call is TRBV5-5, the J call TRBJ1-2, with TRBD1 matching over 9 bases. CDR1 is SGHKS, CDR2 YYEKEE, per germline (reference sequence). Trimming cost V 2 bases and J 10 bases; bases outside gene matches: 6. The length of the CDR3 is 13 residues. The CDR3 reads CASSFGTGHDYTF. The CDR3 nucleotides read TGTGCCAGCAGCTTCGGGACAGGGCACGACTACACCTTC.

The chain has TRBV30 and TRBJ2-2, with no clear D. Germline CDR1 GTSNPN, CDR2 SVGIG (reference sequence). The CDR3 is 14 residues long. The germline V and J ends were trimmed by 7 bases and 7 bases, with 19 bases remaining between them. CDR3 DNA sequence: TGTGCCTCTACGGGCCCAGCTGGGTTCGGGGAGCTGTTTTTT. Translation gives CASTGPAGFGELFF.

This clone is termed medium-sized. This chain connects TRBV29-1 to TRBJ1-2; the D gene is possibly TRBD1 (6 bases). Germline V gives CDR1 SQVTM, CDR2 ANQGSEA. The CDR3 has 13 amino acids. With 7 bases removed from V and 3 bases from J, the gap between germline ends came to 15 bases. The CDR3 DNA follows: TGCAGCGGAGGGGGGGGCCAAGACTATGGCTACACCTTC. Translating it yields CSGGGGQDYGYTF.

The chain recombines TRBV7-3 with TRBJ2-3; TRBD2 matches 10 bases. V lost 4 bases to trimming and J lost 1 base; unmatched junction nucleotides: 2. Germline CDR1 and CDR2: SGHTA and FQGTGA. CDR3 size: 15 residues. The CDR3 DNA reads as TGTGCCAGCAGCTCCGGGACTAGCGGCACAGATACGCAGTATTTT. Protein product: CASSSGTSGTDTQYF.

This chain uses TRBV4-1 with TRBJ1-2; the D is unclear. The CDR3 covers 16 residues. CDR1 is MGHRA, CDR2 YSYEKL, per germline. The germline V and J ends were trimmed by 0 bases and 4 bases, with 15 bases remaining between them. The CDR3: CASSQEWAPGPYGYTF. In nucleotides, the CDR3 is TGCGCCAGCAGCCAAGAGTGGGCGCCCGGGCCCTATGGCTACACCTTC.

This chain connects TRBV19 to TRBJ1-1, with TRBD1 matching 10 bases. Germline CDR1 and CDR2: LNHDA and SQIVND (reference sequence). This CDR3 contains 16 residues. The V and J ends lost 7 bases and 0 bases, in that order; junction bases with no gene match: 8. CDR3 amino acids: CASTVWDRGMNTEAFF. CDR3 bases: TGTGCCAGTACCGTTTGGGACAGGGGCATGAACACTGAAGCTTTCTTT.

The CDR3 sequence is CASSLYGETDTQYF. The CDR3 DNA reads as TGTGCCAGCAGCTTATATGGGGAGACAGATACGCAGTATTTT. V and J are TRBV7-2 and TRBJ2-3; possible D gene TRBD2, 5 bases. Germline V gene lookup returns CDR1 SGHTA and CDR2 FQGNSA. Trimming shortened V by 2 bases and J by 3 bases, and 9 bases separated the two germline ends. This CDR3 contains 14 residues.

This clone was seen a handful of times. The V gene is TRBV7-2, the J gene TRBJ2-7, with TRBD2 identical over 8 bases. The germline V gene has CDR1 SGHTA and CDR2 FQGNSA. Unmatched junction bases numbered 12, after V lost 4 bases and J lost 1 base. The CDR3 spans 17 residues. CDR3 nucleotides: TGTGCCAGCAGCTCCTTGGGACTAGGGAGAGTATCCTACGAGCAGTACTTC. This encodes CASSSLGLGRVSYEQYF.

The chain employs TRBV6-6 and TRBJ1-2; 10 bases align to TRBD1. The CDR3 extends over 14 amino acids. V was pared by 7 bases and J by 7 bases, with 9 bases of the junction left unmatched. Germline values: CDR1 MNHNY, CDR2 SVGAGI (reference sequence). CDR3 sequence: CASNWDRGVLGYTF. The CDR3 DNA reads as TGTGCCAGCAACTGGGACAGGGGTGTTCTTGGCTACACCTTC.

The CDR3 here is CASSPNRDEQFF. CDR3 nucleotides: TGTGCCAGTAGTCCTAACAGGGATGAGCAGTTCTTC. The chain joins TRBV19 to TRBJ2-1, with D possibly matching TRBD1 (6 bases). This CDR3 has 12 amino acids. Looked up from germline, CDR1 is LNHDA and CDR2 is SQIVND (reference sequence). Trimming took 5 bases from V and 8 from J, leaving 10 bases between them.

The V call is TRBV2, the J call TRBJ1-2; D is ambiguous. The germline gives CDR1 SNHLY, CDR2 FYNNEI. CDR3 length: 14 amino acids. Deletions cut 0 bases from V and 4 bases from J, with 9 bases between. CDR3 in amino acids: CASSEAGFGYGYTF. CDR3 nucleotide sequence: TGTGCCAGCAGTGAAGCCGGGTTCGGCTATGGCTACACCTTC.

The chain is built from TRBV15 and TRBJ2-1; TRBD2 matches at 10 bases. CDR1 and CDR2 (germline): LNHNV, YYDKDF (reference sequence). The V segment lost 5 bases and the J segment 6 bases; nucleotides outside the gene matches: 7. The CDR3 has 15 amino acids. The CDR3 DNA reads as TGTGCCACCAGCGGAAAGCGGGGGGGGATCAATGAGCAGTTCTTC. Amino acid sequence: CATSGKRGGINEQFF.

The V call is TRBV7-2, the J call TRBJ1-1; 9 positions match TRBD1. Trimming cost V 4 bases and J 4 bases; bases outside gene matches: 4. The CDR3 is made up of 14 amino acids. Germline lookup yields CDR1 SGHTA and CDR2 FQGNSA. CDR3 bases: TGTGCCAGCAGCTGGGGACAGGGAGCCACTGAAGCTTTCTTT. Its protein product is CASSWGQGATEAFF.

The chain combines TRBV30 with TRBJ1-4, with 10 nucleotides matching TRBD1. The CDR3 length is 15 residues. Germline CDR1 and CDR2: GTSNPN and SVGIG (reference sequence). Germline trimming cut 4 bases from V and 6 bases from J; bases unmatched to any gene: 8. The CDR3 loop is CAWTSPGTGDEKLFF. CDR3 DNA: TGTGCCTGGACCTCACCCGGGACAGGGGATGAAAAACTGTTTTTT.

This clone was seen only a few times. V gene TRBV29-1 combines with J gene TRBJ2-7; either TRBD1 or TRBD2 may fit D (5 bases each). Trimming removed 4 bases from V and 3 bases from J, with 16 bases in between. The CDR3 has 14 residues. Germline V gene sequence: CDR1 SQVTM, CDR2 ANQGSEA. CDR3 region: CSVGQGRNLYEQYF. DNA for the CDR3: TGCAGCGTTGGTCAGGGACGGAACCTCTACGAGCAGTACTTC.

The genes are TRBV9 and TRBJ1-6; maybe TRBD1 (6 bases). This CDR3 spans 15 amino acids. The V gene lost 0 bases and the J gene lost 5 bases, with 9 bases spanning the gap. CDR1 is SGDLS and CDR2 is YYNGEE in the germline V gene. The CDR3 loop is CASSVAGEDNSPLHF. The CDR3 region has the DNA TGTGCCAGCAGCGTAGCAGGGGAGGATAATTCACCCCTCCACTTT.

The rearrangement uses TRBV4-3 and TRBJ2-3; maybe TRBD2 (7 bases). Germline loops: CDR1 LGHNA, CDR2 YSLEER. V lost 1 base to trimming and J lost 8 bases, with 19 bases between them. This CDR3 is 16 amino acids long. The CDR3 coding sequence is TGCGCCAGCAGCCAAGCTAGGGGGGGCCTGATCGGTACGCAGTATTTT. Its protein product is CASSQARGGLIGTQYF.

CDR3: CASSLWYPRDREGLETQYF. For the CDR3, the DNA is TGTGCCAGCAGTTTATGGTATCCAAGGGACAGGGAGGGGTTGGAGACCCAGTACTTC. The rearrangement links TRBV27 to TRBJ2-5; 9 bases are a match to TRBD1. The V gene's germline CDR1 is MNHEY and CDR2 SMNVEV (reference sequence). V lost 1 base and J lost 5; bases outside the gene matches: 17. This CDR3 region has 19 residues.

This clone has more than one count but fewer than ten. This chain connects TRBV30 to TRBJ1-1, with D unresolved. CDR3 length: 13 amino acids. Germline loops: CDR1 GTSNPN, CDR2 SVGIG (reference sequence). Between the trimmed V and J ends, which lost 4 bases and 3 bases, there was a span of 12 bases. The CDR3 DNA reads TGTGCCTGGACTGCACAAACTTACACTGAAGCTTTCTTT. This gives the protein CAWTAQTYTEAFF. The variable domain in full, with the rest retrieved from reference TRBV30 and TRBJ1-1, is SQTIHQWPATLVQPVGSPLSLECTVEGTSNPNLYWYRQAAGRGLQLLFYSVGIGQISSEVPQNLSASRPQDRQFILSSKKLLLSDSGFYLCAWTAQTYTEAFFGQGTRLTVV.

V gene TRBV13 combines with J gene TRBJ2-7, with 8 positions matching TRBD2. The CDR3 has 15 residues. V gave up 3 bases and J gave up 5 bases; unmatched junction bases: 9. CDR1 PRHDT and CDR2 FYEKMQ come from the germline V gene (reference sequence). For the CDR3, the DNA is TGTGCCAGCAGCTTTCCGGGAGGGCCCTACCACGAGCAGTACTTC. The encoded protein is CASSFPGGPYHEQYF.

CDR3 DNA: TGTGCCTGGAGTCGGGACAGGGAAACATACGGCTACACCTTC. It translates to CAWSRDRETYGYTF. This chain connects TRBV30 to TRBJ1-2, with 9 bases matching TRBD1. The trim removed 2 bases at V and 8 bases at J, leaving 9 bases unmatched. Germline CDR1 reads GTSNPN; CDR2 reads SVGIG (reference sequence). CDR3 length: 14 residues. The full variable domain, its missing parts supplied by reference TRBV30 and TRBJ1-2, is SQTIHQWPATLVQPVGSPLSLECTVEGTSNPNLYWYRQAAGRGLQLLFYSVGIGQISSEVPQNLSASRPQDRQFILSSKKLLLSDSGFYLCAWSRDRETYGYTFGSGTRLTVV.

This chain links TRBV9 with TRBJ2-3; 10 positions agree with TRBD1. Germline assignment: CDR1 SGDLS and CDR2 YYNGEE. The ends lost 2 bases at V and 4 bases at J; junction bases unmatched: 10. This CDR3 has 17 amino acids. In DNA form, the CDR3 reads TGTGCCAGCAGCGTCGAAGACAGGGGGCGATGGTCAGATACGCAGTATTTT. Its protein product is CASSVEDRGRWSDTQYF. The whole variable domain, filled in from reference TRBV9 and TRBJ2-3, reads DSGVTQTPKHLITATGQRVTLRCSPRSGDLSVYWYQQSLDQGLQFLIQYYNGEERAKGNILERFSAQQFPDLHSELNLSSLELGDSALYFCASSVEDRGRWSDTQYFGPGTRLTVL.

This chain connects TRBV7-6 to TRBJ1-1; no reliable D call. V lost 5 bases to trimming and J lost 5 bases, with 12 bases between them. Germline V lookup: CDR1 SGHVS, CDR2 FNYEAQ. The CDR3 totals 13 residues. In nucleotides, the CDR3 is TGTGCCAGCAGCCCTACGCTAGGGACTGAAGCTTTCTTT. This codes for CASSPTLGTEAFF.